A selection of T cell receptor beta chains follows, all from one sample in a study of siplizumab effects on memory and regulatory T cells. Measured with immunoSEQ multiplex PCR; TCRdb has only the in-frame clones, and not every one. Seen here are 95,000 to 100,000 clones, 92% observed once, and the top ten hold about 11%. Sequencing was performed on non-Treg CD4+ T cells sorted from blood. The origin of the receptors is a human donor in good health. Each CDR3 is given with its conserved first and last residue. D genes are given only for firm matches. Expanded clones are given a class, and other clones once, few, many or no size at all.

J gene,clone size,V gene,D gene,CDR3 protein,CDR3 DNA
TRBJ1-1,NA,TRBV6-1,NA,CASSEPGDTEAFF,TGTGCCAGCAGTGAACCAGGGGACACTGAAGCTTTCTTT
TRBJ2-3,NA,TRBV5-1,TRBD2,CASSFGLAGGYGDTQYF,TGCGCCAGCAGCTTTGGGCTAGCGGGAGGGTACGGAGATACGCAGTATTTT
TRBJ1-4,NA,TRBV19,TRBD1,CASSLGQGTTNEKLFF,TGTGCCAGTAGTCTGGGACAGGGGACGACTAATGAAAAACTGTTTTTT
TRBJ2-7,NA,TRBV4-2,NA,CASSQVVGDSSYEQYF,TGTGCCAGCAGCCAAGTAGTAGGCGACAGCTCCTACGAGCAGTACTTC
TRBJ2-3,NA,TRBV5-1,TRBD2,CASSLGSSGSTDTQYF,TGCGCCAGCAGCTTGGGAAGTAGCGGGAGCACAGATACGCAGTATTTT
TRBJ2-7,NA,TRBV30,NA,CAWSVLLGTPSDEQYF,TGTGCCTGGAGTGTACTTCTAGGGACACCCAGCGACGAGCAGTACTTC
TRBJ2-7,NA,TRBV5-4,TRBD1,CASSVRDRGEQYF,TGTGCCAGCAGCGTCCGGGACAGGGGCGAGCAGTACTTC
TRBJ1-6,NA,TRBV7-2,TRBD1,CASSPTGTANSPLHF,TGTGCCAGCAGTCCAACCGGGACAGCTAATTCACCCCTCCACTTT
TRBJ1-1,NA,TRBV9,TRBD1,CASSSRTGGSATEAFF,TGTGCCAGCAGCTCCAGGACAGGGGGCTCCGCCACTGAAGCTTTCTTT
TRBJ2-7,few,TRBV28,NA,CASTPSVSSYEQYF,TGTGCCAGCACACCGTCCGTTAGCTCCTACGAGCAGTACTTC
TRBJ2-3,NA,TRBV29-1,TRBD1,CSVARDSWDTQYF,TGCAGCGTTGCCAGGGACAGTTGGGATACGCAGTATTTT